This record looks at one T cell receptor (beta chain) sequence and its context. This sample was taken from a study of blood T cell repertoires in COVID-19. Study summary: The United States, Italy and Spain supplied acute and convalescent COVID-19 samples.

There are 14 residues in the CDR3. V was pared by 2 bases and J by 3 bases, with 4 bases of the junction left unmatched. CDR1 and CDR2 from the germline V gene are SGHRS and YFSETQ. Methods used by the authors: Reference gene primer amplification gave nucleated cell count estimates. Data came from immunoSEQ multiplex PCR; TCRdb stores just in-frame clones and leaves some out. V, J and clone size derive from that table, while D and trimming were established from the DNA sequence. The table lists approximately 280,000 clones, 80% to 90% of them singletons. V is TRBV5-1 and J is TRBJ2-7, with 8 bases identical to TRBD1. The TCR originated in a man aged 35 to 55 with acute or convalescent COVID-19. The sequenced sample was peripheral blood. CDR3 in DNA: TGCGCCAGCAGCTTAAGGACAGGGAACTACGAGCAGTACTTC. The encoded protein is CASSLRTGNYEQYF.